This T cell receptor beta chain was found in a study of T cell clonotyping in hematopoietic cell transplantation (dated by TCRdb to the early 2020s). Background for the entire study: A total of 130 or so blood samples were gathered in the study from roughly 40 consecutive transplant recipients along with their related donors. Recruitment of patients ran from late 2015 to January 2017, and follow-up continued until late 2020 or until death.

This clone was seen a single time. Its antigen is still unknown. Per-base qualities were not stored, and no clone one base away is much larger. For TCR beta sequencing, blood samples came from the related transplant donors. Nuclei Lysis Solution was used to extract genomic DNA from fresh or cryopreserved unfractionated peripheral blood mononuclear cells. V is cut by 4 bases and J by 4 bases, and the space between the germline ends is 17 bases. From the cysteine through the phenylalanine, the CDR3 covers 15 amino acids. This entry keeps only the CDR3 DNA: 45 bases, framed from base 1. CDR1 and CDR2 (SEHNR, FQNEAQ) derive from the germline V gene (reference sequence). TCR beta CDR3 regions were amplified from genomic DNA with the immunoSEQ assay, a bias-controlled multiplex PCR using V- and J-specific primers. A second PCR step added a proprietary barcode and Illumina adapter sequences to the CDR3 amplicons. An Illumina MiSeq instrument was used for sequencing of the CDR3 libraries. For the original study's pipeline: Export and quality control were performed with immunoSEQ Analyzer 3.0, and downstream analyses were performed with R Bioconductor and Immunarch. Repertoire metrics were calculated using only productive rearrangements within the normalized downsampled data set. In the normalized cohort, a clonotype counted as pathologically expanded if the clonotype was larger than 5 templates. The Inverse Simpson Index served as the measure of repertoire diversity. CMV-specificity analyses were carried out on the non-normalized data set to capture all clonotypes. Entries here come from immuneACCESS through TCRdb and include only in-frame sequences with V and J called. Some clones fail to appear in such tables; in the studies checked, an unresolved V gene covers under half of the shortfall, and the cause of the remainder is unknown. V, J and clone size reflect that table, while D and trimming were determined from the DNA. In all, the sample holds some 40,000 clones, and roughly 94% of those were seen once. The biggest ten clones account for 0.7% to 0.95% of the sample.

Here is what the overall study found, with its caveats: Recipient repertoires showed only a small fraction of overlap with donor repertoires, and over 97% appeared de novo at the given depth. Broader TCR repertoire diversity after transplant was predicted by Inverse Simpson Index values from donors and from recipients before transplant. Sample size was limited, and cells were not sorted, so CD4 and CD8 repertoire contributions could not be separated. Recipient TCR diversity fell after transplant, with pathologically expanded clonotypes rising progressively from day 30 to day 180.

The sequence was obtained from a woman aged 45-65 years in good health. Some clones in this sample may be carry-over from other donors' samples. The chain links TRBV7-9 with TRBJ2-7; 7 matching bases give a weak D call of TRBD1. Sequenced material: peripheral blood mononuclear cells. The DNA is TGTGCCAGCAGCTCTAGACGCAGGGGGGCGTACGAGCAGTACTTC. Its protein product is CASSSRRRGAYEQYF.